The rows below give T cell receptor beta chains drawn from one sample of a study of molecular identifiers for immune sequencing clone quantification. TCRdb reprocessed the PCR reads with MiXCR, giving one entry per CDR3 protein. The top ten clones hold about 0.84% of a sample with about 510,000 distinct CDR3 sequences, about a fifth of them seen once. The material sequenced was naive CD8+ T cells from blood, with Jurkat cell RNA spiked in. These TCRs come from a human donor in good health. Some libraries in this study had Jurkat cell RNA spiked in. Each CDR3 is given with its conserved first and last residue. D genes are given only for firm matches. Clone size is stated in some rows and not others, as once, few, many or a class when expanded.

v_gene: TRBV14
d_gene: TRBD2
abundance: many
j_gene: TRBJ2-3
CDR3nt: TGTGCCAGCAGCCGACGACTAGCGGGAGGGGTGGCCACAGATACGCAGTATTTT
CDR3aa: CASSRRLAGGVATDTQYF

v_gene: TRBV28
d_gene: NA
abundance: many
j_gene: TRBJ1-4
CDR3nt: TGTGCCAGCAGTTATACCCCCAACGCGGGGAAACTGTTTTTT
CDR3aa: CASSYTPNAGKLFF

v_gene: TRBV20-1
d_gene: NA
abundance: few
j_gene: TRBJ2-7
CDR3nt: TGCAGTGCTAGAGAAACTAGCTCCCCCCCTCGTCCTGTCTACGAGCAGTACTTC
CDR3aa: CSARETSSPPRPVYEQYF

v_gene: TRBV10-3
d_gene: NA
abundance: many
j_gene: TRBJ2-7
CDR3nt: TGTGCCATCAGTGAGTCGGGGACCTCCTACGAGCAGTACTTC
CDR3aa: CAISESGTSYEQYF

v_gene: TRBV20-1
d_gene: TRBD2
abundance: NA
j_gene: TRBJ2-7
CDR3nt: TGCAGTGCTAGACCCACCGGGACTAGCGGGAGCCGCCTCGAGCAGTACTTC
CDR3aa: CSARPTGTSGSRLEQYF

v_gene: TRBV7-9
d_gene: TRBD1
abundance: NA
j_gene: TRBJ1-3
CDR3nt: TGTGCCAGCAGGCCCCCACAGGGGGCTGGAAACACCACATATTTT
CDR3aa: CASRPPQGAGNTTYF

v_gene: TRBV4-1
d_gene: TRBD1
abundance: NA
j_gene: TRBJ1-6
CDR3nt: TGCGCCAGCAGCCAATTTACAGGGGGCTCCTATAATTCACCCCTCCACTTT
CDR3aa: CASSQFTGGSYNSPLHF

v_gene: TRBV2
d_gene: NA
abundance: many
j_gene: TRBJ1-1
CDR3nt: TGTGCCAGCAGTGAAATGGGAAAGGGAAGCACTGAAGCTTTCTTT
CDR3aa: CASSEMGKGSTEAFF

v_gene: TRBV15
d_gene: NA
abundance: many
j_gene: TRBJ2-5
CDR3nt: TGTGCCACCAGCAAACCTGACAGTCTCGAGACCCAGTACTTC
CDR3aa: CATSKPDSLETQYF

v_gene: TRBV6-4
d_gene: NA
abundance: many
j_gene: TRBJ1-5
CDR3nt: TGTGCCAGCAGCGGACAGAGGCAGCCCCAGCATTTT
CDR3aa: CASSGQRQPQHF

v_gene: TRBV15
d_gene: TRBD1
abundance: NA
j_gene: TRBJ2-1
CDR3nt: TGTGCCACCAGCTCAGGGACAGGGAATGAGCAGTTCTTC
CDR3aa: CATSSGTGNEQFF

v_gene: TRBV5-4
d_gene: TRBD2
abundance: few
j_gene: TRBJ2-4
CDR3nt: TGTGCCAGCAGCATAGGACTAGCGGAAAACATTCAGTACTTC
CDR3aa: CASSIGLAENIQYF

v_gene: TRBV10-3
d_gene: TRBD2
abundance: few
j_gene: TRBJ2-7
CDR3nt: TGTGCCATCAGTGACCTTAGCGGGGGCGAGCAGTACTTC
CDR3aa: CAISDLSGGEQYF

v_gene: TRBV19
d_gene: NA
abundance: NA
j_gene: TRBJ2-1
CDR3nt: TGTGCCAGTTCTTGGTCGGCAGGGGACTCCTACAATGAGCAGTTCTTC
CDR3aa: CASSWSAGDSYNEQFF

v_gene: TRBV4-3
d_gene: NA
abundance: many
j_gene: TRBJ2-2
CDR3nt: TGCGCCAGCAGCCAAGATCGGTTGGTTCCCGGGGAGCTGTTTTTT
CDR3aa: CASSQDRLVPGELFF

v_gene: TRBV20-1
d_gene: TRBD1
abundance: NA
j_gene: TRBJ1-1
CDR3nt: TGCAGTGCTGTACAGGGGATGGGCACTGAAGCTTTCTTT
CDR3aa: CSAVQGMGTEAFF

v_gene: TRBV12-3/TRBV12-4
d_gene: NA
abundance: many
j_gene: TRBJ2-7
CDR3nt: TGTGCCAGCAGTTTAGGTGCGGGGACAGTCTACGAGCAGTACTTC
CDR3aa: CASSLGAGTVYEQYF

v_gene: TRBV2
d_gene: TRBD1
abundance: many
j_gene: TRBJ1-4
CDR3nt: TGTGCCAGCAGTGCGGTGACAGGGTTGCCTAATGAAAAACTGTTTTTT
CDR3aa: CASSAVTGLPNEKLFF

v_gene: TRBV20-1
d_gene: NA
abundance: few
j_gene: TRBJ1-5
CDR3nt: TGCAGTGCTAGAGTGCGCCGGGACGGATCATATAGCAATCAGCCCCAGCATTTT
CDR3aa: CSARVRRDGSYSNQPQHF

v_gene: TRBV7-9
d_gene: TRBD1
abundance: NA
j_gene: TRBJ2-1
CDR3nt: TGTGCCAGCAGCTTAGGGGACAGGAGGTACAATGAGCAGTTCTTC
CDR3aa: CASSLGDRRYNEQFF

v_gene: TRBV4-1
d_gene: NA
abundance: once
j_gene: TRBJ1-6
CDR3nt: TGCGCCAGCAGCCAAGAGGGACCTGAGTCACCCCTCCACTTT
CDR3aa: CASSQEGPESPLHF

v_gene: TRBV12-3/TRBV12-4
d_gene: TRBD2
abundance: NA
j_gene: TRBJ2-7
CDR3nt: TGTGCCAGCAGTTATTTTAGCGGACTAGCGGGGGAGCAGTACTTC
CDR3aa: CASSYFSGLAGEQYF

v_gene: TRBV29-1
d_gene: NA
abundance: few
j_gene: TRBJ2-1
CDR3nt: TGCAGCGTTGAGGGCGGGTTACGGTTCTTC
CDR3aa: CSVEGGLRFF

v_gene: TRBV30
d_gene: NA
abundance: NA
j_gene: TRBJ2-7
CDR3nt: TGTGCCCGGGGCCGGAATCAGCAGTACTTC
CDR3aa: CARGRNQQYF

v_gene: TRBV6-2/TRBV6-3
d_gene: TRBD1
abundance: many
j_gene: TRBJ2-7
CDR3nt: TGTGCCAGCAATACCATCTTTGGGACAGTTGGGTACGAGCAGTACTTC
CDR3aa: CASNTIFGTVGYEQYF

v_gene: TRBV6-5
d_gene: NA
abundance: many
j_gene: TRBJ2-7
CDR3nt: TGTGCCAGCAGTTACTCGAATAGCCTCTACGAGCAGTACTTC
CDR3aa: CASSYSNSLYEQYF

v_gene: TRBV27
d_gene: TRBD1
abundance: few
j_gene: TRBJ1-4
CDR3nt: TGTGCCAGCAGTCCCCAACTGACAGGGACGGGTGAAAAACTGTTTTTT
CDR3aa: CASSPQLTGTGEKLFF

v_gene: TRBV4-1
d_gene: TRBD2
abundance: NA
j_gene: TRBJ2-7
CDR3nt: TGCGCCAGCAGCCAAGGACTAGCTGAAAACGAGCAGTACTTC
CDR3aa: CASSQGLAENEQYF

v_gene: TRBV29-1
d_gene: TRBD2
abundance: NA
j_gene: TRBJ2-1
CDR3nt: TGCAGCGTTGAGGGACTAGCTCCAAGGGTAAATGAGCAGTTCTTC
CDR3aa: CSVEGLAPRVNEQFF

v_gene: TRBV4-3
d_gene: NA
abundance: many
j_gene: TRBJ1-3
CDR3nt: TGCGCCAGCAGCCAAGATTCGTTGGGGTTTGGAAACACCATATATTTT
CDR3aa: CASSQDSLGFGNTIYF

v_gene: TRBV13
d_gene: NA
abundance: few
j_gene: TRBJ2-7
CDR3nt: TGTGCCAGCAGCTTAGGGCACTTCACCTACGAGCAGTACTTC
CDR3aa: CASSLGHFTYEQYF

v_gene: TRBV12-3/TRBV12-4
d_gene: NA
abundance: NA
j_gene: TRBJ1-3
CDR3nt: TGTGCCACCACCCCGGGTAGCTCTGGAAACACCATATATTTT
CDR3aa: CATTPGSSGNTIYF

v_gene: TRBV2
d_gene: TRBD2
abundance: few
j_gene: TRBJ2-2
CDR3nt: TGTGCCAGCAGTTCATTTCTAGCGGGAGCCGGGGAGCTGTTTTTT
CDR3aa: CASSSFLAGAGELFF

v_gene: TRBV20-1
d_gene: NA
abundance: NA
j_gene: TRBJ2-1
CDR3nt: TGCAGTGTGCATCTGGGGGGGGGGCGATCCTACAATGAGCAGTTCTTC
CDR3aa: CSVHLGGGRSYNEQFF

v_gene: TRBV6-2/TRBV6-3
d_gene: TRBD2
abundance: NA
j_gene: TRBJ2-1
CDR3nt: TGTGCCAGCAGCGCCGGGACTAGAGGGAGTAATGAGCAGTTCTTC
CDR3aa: CASSAGTRGSNEQFF

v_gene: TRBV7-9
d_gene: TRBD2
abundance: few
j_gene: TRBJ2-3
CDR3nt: TGTGCCAGCAGCTTAGCCCCAGCGGGAGGACTAGATACGCAGTATTTT
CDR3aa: CASSLAPAGGLDTQYF

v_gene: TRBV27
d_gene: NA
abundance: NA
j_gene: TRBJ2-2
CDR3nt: TGTGCCAGCAGCCAACTAGCCGGACAGATGAACACCGGGGAGCTGTTTTTT
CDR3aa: CASSQLAGQMNTGELFF

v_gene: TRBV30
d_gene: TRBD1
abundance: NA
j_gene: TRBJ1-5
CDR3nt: TGTGCCTGGAGTCAACATACAGGGGGTGATCAGCCCCAGCATTTT
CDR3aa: CAWSQHTGGDQPQHF

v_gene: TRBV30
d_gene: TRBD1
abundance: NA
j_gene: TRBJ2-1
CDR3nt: TGTGCCTGGAGACTGGGACAGGACTACAATGAGCAGTTCTTC
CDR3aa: CAWRLGQDYNEQFF

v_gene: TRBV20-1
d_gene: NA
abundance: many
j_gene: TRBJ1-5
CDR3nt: TGCAGTGCTTTGGACAGATATAGCAATCAGCCCCAGCATTTT
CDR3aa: CSALDRYSNQPQHF

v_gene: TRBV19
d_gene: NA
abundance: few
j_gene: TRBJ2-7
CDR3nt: TGTGCCAGTAGTATGGAGACAGGACTGGCAGACGAGCAGTACTTC
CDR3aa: CASSMETGLADEQYF

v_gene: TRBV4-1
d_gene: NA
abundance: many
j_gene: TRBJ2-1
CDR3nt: TGCGCCAGCAGCCAAGAGCGAGAGAATGAGCAGTTCTTC
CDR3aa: CASSQERENEQFF

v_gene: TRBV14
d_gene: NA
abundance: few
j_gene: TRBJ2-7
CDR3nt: TGTGCCAGCAGCCAAGGGTCTTACAGCTCCTACGAGCAGTACTTC
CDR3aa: CASSQGSYSSYEQYF

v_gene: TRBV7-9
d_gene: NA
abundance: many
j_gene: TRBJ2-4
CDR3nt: TGTGCCAGCAGCTCTTATAGGGACATTCAGTACTTC
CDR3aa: CASSSYRDIQYF

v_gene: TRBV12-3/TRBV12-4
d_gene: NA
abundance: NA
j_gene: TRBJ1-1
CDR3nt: TGTGCCAGCAGTAATTACAGCCTCCTGAACACTGAAGCTTTCTTT
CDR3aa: CASSNYSLLNTEAFF

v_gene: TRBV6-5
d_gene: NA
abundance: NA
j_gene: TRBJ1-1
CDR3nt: TGTGCCAGCAGTTACGAGGCAGGGCTGGGCACTGAAGCTTTCTTT
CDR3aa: CASSYEAGLGTEAFF

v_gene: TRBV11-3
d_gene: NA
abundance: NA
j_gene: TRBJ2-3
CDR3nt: TGTGCCAGCAGCTTTTCCAGCTATAGCACAGATACGCAGTATTTT
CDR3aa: CASSFSSYSTDTQYF